The 4 T cell receptor beta chains below all came from one sample that was sequenced in a study of blood T cell repertoires in COVID-19. Sequenced by immunoSEQ multiplex PCR; TCRdb stores in-frame clones only, minus some. The repertoire holds 150,000 or so clones, with around 78% as singletons. Sequenced material: peripheral blood. The receptors originated from a man at least 80 years old with acute or convalescent COVID-19.

This clone came up once. The V call is TRBV28, the J call TRBJ1-2; D gene unclear. V was clipped by 2 bases and J by 0 bases, with 7 bases between them. Germline-derived CDR1 and CDR2 are MDHEN and SYDVKM. The CDR3 runs to 14 residues. CDR3 bases: TGTGCCAGCAGTTTAGACCTAGCTAACTATGGCTACACCTTC. This translates into CASSLDLANYGYTF.

The chain couples TRBV19 to TRBJ2-3; TRBD1 agrees at 9 bases. J was trimmed by 4 bases and V by 4 bases; bases with no gene match: 6. In germline, CDR1 is LNHDA, CDR2 SQIVND (reference sequence). The CDR3 runs to 15 residues. The CDR3 loop reads CASSTGQGLSDTQYF. CDR3 DNA sequence: TGTGCCAGTAGTACTGGACAGGGGCTATCAGATACGCAGTATTTT.

The rearrangement links TRBV6-1 to TRBJ1-2; D is undetermined. V was pared by 2 bases and J by 6 bases, with 16 bases between. The length of the CDR3 is 15 residues. Germline V gene lookup returns CDR1 MNHNS and CDR2 SASEGT. The CDR3 DNA reads as TGTGCCAGCAGTGAACACCCGGGTCTGAGAGATGGCTACACCTTC. It yields the protein CASSEHPGLRDGYTF.

The gene calls are TRBV6-5 and TRBJ2-1; unclear D gene. V was trimmed by 3 bases and J by 6 bases, leaving 3 bases between them. This CDR3 spans 11 amino acids. The germline V gene encodes CDR1 MNHEY and CDR2 SVGAGI. DNA of the CDR3: TGTGCCAGCAGTTATATCAATGAGCAGTTCTTC. Translated, it gives CASSYINEQFF.